Sequencing of this T cell receptor beta chain was carried out in a study of graft-versus-host responses after intestinal transplantation. The wider study: The study gave all recipients anti-thymocyte globulin induction, then tacrolimus and steroids for roughly 3 years.

Study-wide points: Allografts of patients with graft-donor T cell macrochimerism showed high graft-versus-host to host-versus-graft clone ratios.

Turning to this clone: Its antigen is still unknown.

The CDR3 length is 15 residues. From germline, CDR1 is MRHNA and CDR2 SNTAGT. The V and J ends lost 3 bases and 3 bases respectively, with 9 bases between them. Libraries were prepared by immunoSEQ multiplex PCR; TCRdb keeps only in-frame clonotypes and omits some of them. This sample yields around 20,000 clones, of which roughly 82% are seen a single time; under 2% belongs to the top ten. The J gene is TRBJ1-6, the V gene TRBV6-4, with TRBD1 as a possible D gene (5 bases). This sample comprised PBMCs, obtained 14 days after transplant. The receptor's source is a human patient who received an intestinal transplant, so some T cells may come from the graft donor. CDR3 DNA sequence: TGTGCCAGCAGTGATAACGGACACTATAATTCACCCCTCCACTTT. Its protein product is CASSDNGHYNSPLHF.